The rows below give T cell receptor beta chains drawn from one sample of a study of tumour-infiltrating T cells in Burkitt lymphoma. Generated by immunoSEQ multiplex PCR, the TCRdb table keeps only in-frame clones and is missing some. The table has some 2,500 clones, about 88% seen once. Sequenced input: tumor tissue. These receptors all stem from a human donor with diffuse large B-cell lymphoma. CDR3s leave out the opening cysteine and the closing phenylalanine or tryptophan. A D gene is named only where the DNA matches it firmly. Some rows have no size entry. The others give once, few or many, or a class for an expanded clone.

D: -
length: 12
J: TRBJ1-5
size: few
V: TRBV11-2
CDR3: ASSLPRGGQPQH

D: TRBD1
length: 15
J: TRBJ1-3
size: -
V: TRBV10-2
CDR3: ASSGGTGDSSGNTIY

D: -
length: 14
J: TRBJ1-5
size: -
V: TRBV28
CDR3: ASSLRAAASNQPQH

D: -
length: 9
J: TRBJ1-1
size: few
V: TRBV9
CDR3: ASRVYPEAF

D: -
length: 13
J: TRBJ1-5
size: -
V: TRBV9
CDR3: ASSVGDSGGQPQH

D: -
length: 13
J: TRBJ2-2
size: few
V: TRBV5-4
CDR3: ASSLLGRETGELF

D: -
length: 14
J: TRBJ2-7
size: -
V: TRBV27
CDR3: ASSSYSDGPSYEQY

D: TRBD2
length: 12
J: TRBJ2-1
size: -
V: TRBV27
CDR3: ASSPTGLAGGPV

D: TRBD2
length: 13
J: TRBJ2-7
size: -
V: TRBV5-1
CDR3: ASSGGLAGGQEQY

D: -
length: 14
J: TRBJ1-1
size: -
V: TRBV9
CDR3: ASSVEGGRVKTEAF

D: -
length: 13
J: TRBJ2-2
size: -
V: TRBV2
CDR3: ASSGGSNFRGELF

D: TRBD1
length: 12
J: TRBJ1-5
size: -
V: TRBV18
CDR3: ASSPGQANQPQH

D: -
length: 12
J: TRBJ2-1
size: -
V: TRBV6-1
CDR3: ASSEEAGYDEQF

D: -
length: 11
J: TRBJ2-3
size: -
V: TRBV7-9
CDR3: ASSTQGTDTQY

D: -
length: 12
J: TRBJ2-1
size: -
V: TRBV11-2
CDR3: ASSLGTPGREQF

D: TRBD1
length: 12
J: TRBJ2-2
size: -
V: TRBV19
CDR3: ASSQTGVTGELF

D: TRBD2
length: 15
J: TRBJ2-2
size: -
V: TRBV5-1
CDR3: ASSPLGLAVGTGELF

D: -
length: 14
J: TRBJ2-5
size: -
V: TRBV5-1
CDR3: ASSLAFDRRVDTQY

D: -
length: 14
J: TRBJ1-3
size: -
V: TRBV5-6
CDR3: ASSRGEGVVGNTIY

D: -
length: 10
J: TRBJ2-1
size: -
V: TRBV28
CDR3: ASSPPRDEQF

D: -
length: 11
J: TRBJ2-2
size: -
V: TRBV19
CDR3: ASSPQGIGELF

D: -
length: 11
J: TRBJ1-4
size: -
V: TRBV6-1
CDR3: ASSDGLWEKLF

D: -
length: 12
J: TRBJ2-3
size: once
V: TRBV18
CDR3: ASSQESAADTQY

D: -
length: 13
J: TRBJ1-5
size: -
V: TRBV6-1
CDR3: ASSEWDGSNQPQH

D: -
length: 12
J: TRBJ1-1
size: hyperexpanded
V: TRBV9
CDR3: ASSVAATNTEAF

D: -
length: 13
J: TRBJ2-2
size: few
V: TRBV10-3
CDR3: AISEDPGATGELF

D: TRBD2
length: 15
J: TRBJ2-7
size: -
V: TRBV5-1
CDR3: ASSLGGSGPRSYEQY

D: -
length: 12
J: TRBJ1-3
size: -
V: TRBV5-1
CDR3: ASSLGMGGNTIY

D: TRBD1
length: 14
J: TRBJ2-3
size: few
V: TRBV28
CDR3: ASNSPGTGITDTQY

D: -
length: 13
J: TRBJ2-7
size: -
V: TRBV5-1
CDR3: ASSLAKGPTYEQY

D: -
length: 11
J: TRBJ2-3
size: once
V: TRBV14
CDR3: ASSHSSTDTQY

D: -
length: 15
J: TRBJ2-2
size: -
V: TRBV7-3
CDR3: ASSLRAGGFGTGELF

D: -
length: 12
J: TRBJ1-2
size: -
V: TRBV16
CDR3: ASSQGMIGYGYT

D: TRBD2
length: 14
J: TRBJ2-7
size: -
V: TRBV15
CDR3: ATSPPVASGSNEQY

D: -
length: 13
J: TRBJ1-1
size: -
V: TRBV18
CDR3: ASSTSKQGNTEAF

D: TRBD1
length: 14
J: TRBJ2-7
size: -
V: TRBV27
CDR3: ASSLGGQGGSGEQY

D: -
length: 12
J: TRBJ1-4
size: -
V: TRBV5-4
CDR3: ASSFAASGEKLF

D: TRBD1
length: 12
J: TRBJ2-5
size: -
V: TRBV27
CDR3: ASSRPGQQETQY

D: -
length: 14
J: TRBJ1-5
size: few
V: TRBV19
CDR3: ASSIAGGRGRQPQH

D: TRBD1
length: 10
J: TRBJ1-4
size: -
V: TRBV4-2
CDR3: ASTGTGYKLF

D: -
length: 14
J: TRBJ1-3
size: -
V: TRBV5-6
CDR3: ASSLEVRASGNTIY

D: -
length: 13
J: TRBJ2-1
size: -
V: TRBV6-5
CDR3: ASSLAGAVGNEQF

D: -
length: 13
J: TRBJ2-6
size: -
V: TRBV5-5
CDR3: ASSREFSGANVLT

D: -
length: 10
J: TRBJ1-5
size: -
V: TRBV19
CDR3: ASSPGNQPQH

D: TRBD2
length: 13
J: TRBJ2-1
size: -
V: TRBV5-1
CDR3: ASSSETSGRNEQF

D: TRBD1
length: 9
J: TRBJ1-2
size: -
V: TRBV28
CDR3: ASRGTGGIF

D: -
length: 16
J: TRBJ1-4
size: -
V: TRBV7-9
CDR3: ASSFLALGREDDEKLF

D: TRBD2
length: 15
J: TRBJ2-2
size: -
V: TRBV27
CDR3: ASSFRATSGNTGELF

D: TRBD2
length: 13
J: TRBJ2-1
size: once
V: TRBV12-5
CDR3: ASGRGTSGRNEQF

D: TRBD2
length: 13
J: TRBJ2-3
size: -
V: TRBV7-3
CDR3: ASSSTGLAADTQY

D: -
length: 14
J: TRBJ2-3
size: -
V: TRBV9
CDR3: ASSVAIGGFTDTQY

D: -
length: 12
J: TRBJ1-3
size: -
V: TRBV27
CDR3: ASSLGGSGNTIY

D: -
length: 12
J: TRBJ2-5
size: once
V: TRBV6-1
CDR3: ASSTGFSQETQY

D: -
length: 14
J: TRBJ2-5
size: -
V: TRBV7-2
CDR3: ASSLARDPPLETQY

D: -
length: 14
J: TRBJ2-1
size: -
V: TRBV9
CDR3: ASSVAAVSSYNEQF

D: -
length: 15
J: TRBJ1-1
size: -
V: TRBV1
CDR3: TSSQDMGGESGTEAF

D: -
length: 13
J: TRBJ2-1
size: -
V: TRBV5-1
CDR3: ASSLEGGTYNEQF

D: -
length: 8
J: TRBJ2-1
size: -
V: TRBV12-5
CDR3: ASGDNEQF

D: -
length: 12
J: TRBJ2-7
size: -
V: TRBV5-1
CDR3: ASSWALFGSEQY